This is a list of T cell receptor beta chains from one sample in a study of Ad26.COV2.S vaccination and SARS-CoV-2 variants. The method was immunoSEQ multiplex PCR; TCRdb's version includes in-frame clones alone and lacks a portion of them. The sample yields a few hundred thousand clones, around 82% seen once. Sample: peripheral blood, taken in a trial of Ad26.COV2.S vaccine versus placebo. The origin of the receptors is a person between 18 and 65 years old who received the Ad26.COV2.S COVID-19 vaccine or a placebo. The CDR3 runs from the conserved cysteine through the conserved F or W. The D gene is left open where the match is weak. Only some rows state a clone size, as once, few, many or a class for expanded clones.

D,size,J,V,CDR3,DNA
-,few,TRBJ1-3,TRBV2,CASSSGISGNTIYF,TGTGCCAGCAGTTCGGGGATCTCTGGAAACACCATATATTTT
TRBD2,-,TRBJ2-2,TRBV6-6,CASSSGGRNTGELFF,TGTGCCAGCAGTTCCGGCGGGAGGAACACCGGGGAGCTGTTTTTT
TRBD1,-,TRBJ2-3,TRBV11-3,CASSLGQHATDTQYF,TGTGCCAGCAGCCTGGGACAGCACGCCACAGATACGCAGTATTTT
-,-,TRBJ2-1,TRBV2,CASAGSNLNEQFF,TGTGCCAGCGCGGGCTCTAATCTCAATGAGCAGTTCTTC
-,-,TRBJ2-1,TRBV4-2,CASSQDQGSRGEQFF,TGTGCCAGCAGCCAAGATCAAGGAAGCCGAGGAGAGCAGTTCTTC
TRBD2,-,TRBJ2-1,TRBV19,CASSRPGGDEQFF,TGTGCCAGTAGTCGGCCGGGAGGGGATGAGCAGTTCTTC
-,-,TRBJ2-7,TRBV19,CASAAAELYEQYF,TGTGCCAGCGCCGCGGCGGAGCTCTACGAGCAGTACTTC
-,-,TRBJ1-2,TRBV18,CASSPPNRGSYTF,TGTGCCAGCTCACCACCTAACCGCGGAAGCTACACCTTC
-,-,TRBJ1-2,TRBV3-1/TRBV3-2,CASSQEGAADGYTF,TGTGCCAGCAGCCAAGAGGGCGCAGCTGATGGCTACACCTTC
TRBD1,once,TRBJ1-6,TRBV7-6,CASSLDQGAKSPLHF,TGTGCCAGCAGCTTAGATCAGGGGGCGAAGTCACCCCTCCACTTT
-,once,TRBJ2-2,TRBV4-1,CASSPHPRESGELFF,TGCGCCAGCAGCCCCCACCCCAGGGAATCCGGGGAGCTGTTTTTT
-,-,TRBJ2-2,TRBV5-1,CASSLVTTGELFF,TGCGCCAGCAGCTTGGTCACCACCGGGGAGCTGTTTTTT
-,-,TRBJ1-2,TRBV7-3,CASSPQGSAGYGYTF,TGTGCCAGCAGCCCCCAAGGGAGCGCGGGCTATGGCTACACCTTC
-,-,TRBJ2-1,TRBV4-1,CASSQGPRTTGSYNEQFF,TGCGCCAGCAGCCAAGGCCCCAGGACCACCGGGTCCTACAATGAGCAGTTCTTC
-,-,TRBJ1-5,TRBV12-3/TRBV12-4,CASRSQGSPQHF,TGTGCCAGCAGGTCTCAGGGGTCGCCCCAGCATTTT
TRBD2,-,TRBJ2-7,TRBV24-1,CATSDLGTMSSYEQYF,TGTGCCACCAGTGATTTGGGGACTATGAGCTCCTACGAGCAGTACTTC
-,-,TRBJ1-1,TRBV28,CAIFRGLGTEAFF,TGTGCCATCTTCCGGGGGCTGGGGACTGAAGCTTTCTTT
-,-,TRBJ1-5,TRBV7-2,CASSRQTALGNQPQHF,TGTGCCAGCAGCCGTCAGACAGCCTTAGGCAATCAGCCCCAGCATTTT
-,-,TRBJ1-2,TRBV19,CASSRGQNYYGYTF,TGTGCCAGTAGCCGCGGACAGAATTACTATGGCTACACCTTC